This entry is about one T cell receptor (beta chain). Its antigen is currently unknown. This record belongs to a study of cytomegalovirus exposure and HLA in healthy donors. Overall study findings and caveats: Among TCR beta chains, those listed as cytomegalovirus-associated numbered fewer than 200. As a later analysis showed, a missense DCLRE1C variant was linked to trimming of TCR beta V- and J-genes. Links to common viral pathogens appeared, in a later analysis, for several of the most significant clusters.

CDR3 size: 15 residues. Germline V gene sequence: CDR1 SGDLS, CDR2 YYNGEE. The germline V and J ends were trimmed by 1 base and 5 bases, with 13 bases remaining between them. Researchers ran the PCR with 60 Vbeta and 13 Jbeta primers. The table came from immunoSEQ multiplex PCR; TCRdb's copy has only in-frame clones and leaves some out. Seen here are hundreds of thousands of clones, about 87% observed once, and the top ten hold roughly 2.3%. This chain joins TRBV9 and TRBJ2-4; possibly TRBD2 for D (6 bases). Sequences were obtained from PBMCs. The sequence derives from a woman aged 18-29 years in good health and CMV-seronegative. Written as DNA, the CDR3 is TGTGCCAGCAGCGTAAACGGAGGGTCCCAAAACATTCAGTACTTC. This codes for CASSVNGGSQNIQYF.